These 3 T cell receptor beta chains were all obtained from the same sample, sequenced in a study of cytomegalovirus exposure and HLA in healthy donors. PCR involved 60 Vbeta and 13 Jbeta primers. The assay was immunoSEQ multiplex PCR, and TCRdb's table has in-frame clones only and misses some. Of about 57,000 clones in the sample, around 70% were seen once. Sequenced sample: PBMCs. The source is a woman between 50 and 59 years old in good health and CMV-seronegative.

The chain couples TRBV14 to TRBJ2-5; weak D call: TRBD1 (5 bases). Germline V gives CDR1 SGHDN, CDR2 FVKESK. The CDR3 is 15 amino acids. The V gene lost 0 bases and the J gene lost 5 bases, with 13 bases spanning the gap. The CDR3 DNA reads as TGTGCCAGCAGCCAAGATGGGGCCGCCTCGGAGACCCAGTACTTC. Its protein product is CASSQDGAASETQYF.

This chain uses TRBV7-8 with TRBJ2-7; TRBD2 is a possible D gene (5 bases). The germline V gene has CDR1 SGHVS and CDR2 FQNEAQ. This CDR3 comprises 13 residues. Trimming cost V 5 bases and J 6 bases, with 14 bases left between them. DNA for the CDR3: TGTGCCAGCAGCCTGAGGGCAGAGCTCGAGCAGTACTTC. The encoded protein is CASSLRAELEQYF.

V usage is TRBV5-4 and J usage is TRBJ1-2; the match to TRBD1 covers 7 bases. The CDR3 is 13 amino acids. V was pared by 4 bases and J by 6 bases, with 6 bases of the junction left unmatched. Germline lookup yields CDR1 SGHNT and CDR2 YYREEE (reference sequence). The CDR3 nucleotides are TGTGCCAGCAGCAAGGGGACAGAACATGGCTACACCTTC. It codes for CASSKGTEHGYTF.